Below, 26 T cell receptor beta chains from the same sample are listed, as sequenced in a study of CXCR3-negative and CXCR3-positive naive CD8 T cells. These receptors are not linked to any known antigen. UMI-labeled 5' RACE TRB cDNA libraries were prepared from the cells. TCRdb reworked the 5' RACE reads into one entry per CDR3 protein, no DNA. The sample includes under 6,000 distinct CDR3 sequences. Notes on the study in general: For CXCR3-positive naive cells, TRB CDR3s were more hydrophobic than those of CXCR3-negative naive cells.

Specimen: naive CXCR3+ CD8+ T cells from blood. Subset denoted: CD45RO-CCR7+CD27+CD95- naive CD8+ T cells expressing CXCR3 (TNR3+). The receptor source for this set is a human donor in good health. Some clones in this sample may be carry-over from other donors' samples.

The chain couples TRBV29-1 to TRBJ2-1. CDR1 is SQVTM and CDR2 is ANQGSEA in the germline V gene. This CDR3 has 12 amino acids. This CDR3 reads CSVEDRNNEQFF.

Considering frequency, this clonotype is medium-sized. This CDR3 is CSASPSGTVYEQYF. The rearrangement uses TRBV20-1 and TRBJ2-7; TCRdb lists TRBD2, though no DNA is available to test this call. The CDR3 is made up of 14 amino acids. The V gene's germline CDR1 is DFQATT and CDR2 SNEGSKA (reference sequence).

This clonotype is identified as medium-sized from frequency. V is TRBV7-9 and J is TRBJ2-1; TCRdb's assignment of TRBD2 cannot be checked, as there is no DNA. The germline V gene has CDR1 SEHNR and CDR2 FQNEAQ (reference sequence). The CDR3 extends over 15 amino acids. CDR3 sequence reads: CASSLGQRFHTEQFF.

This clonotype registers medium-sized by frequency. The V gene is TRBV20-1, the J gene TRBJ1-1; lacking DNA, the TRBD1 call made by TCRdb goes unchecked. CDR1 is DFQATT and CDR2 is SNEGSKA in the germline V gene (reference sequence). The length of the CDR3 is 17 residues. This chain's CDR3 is CSAKLGTGGFRNTEAFF.

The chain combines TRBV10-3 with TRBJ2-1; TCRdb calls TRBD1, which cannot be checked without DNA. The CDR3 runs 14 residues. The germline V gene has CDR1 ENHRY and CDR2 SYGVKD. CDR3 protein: CAISEGTVYNEQFF.

The chain's CDR3 is CSVEFWAGANVLTF. This chain links TRBV29-1 with TRBJ2-6. Germline V gene sequence: CDR1 SQVTM, CDR2 ANQGSEA. The CDR3 runs 14 residues.

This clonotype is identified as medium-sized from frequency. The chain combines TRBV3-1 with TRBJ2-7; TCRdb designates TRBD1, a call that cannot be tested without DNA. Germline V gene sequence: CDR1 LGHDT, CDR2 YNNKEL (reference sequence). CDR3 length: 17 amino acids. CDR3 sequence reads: CASSPRKNTGAPYEQYF.

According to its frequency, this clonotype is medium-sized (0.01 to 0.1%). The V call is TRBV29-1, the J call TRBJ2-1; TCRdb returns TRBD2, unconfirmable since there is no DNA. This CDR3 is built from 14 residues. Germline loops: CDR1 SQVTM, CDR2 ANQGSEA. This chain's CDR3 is CSAETSGNYNEQFF.

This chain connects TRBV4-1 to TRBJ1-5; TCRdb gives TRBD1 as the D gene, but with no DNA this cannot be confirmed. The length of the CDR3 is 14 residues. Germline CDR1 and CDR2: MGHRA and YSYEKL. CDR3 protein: CASSQGTDNQPQHF.

The CDR3 here is CASSIGSSGYEQYF. This chain links TRBV19 with TRBJ2-7; TCRdb gives TRBD2 as the D gene, but with no DNA this cannot be confirmed. The CDR3 is 14 amino acids. Germline lookup yields CDR1 LNHDA and CDR2 SQIVND (reference sequence). Full variable domain (outside the CDR3, taken from reference TRBV19 and TRBJ2-7): DGGITQSPKYLFRKEGQNVTLSCEQNLNHDAMYWYRQDPGQGLRLIYYSQIVNDFQKGDIAEGYSVSREKKESFPLTVTSAQKNPTAFYLCASSIGSSGYEQYFGPGTRLTVT.

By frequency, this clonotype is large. The CDR3 sequence: CASSVVAGVTGELFF. The chain combines TRBV9 with TRBJ2-2; the TRBD2 assignment by TCRdb is unverifiable without DNA. This CDR3 contains 15 residues. CDR1 is SGDLS, CDR2 YYNGEE, per germline.

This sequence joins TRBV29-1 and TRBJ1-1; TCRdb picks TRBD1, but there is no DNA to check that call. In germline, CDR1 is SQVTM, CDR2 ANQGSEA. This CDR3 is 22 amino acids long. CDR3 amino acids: CSVEDPEYVFSGQGGRLTEAFF. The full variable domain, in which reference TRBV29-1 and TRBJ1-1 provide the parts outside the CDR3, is SAVISQKPSRDICQRGTSLTIQCQVDSQVTMMFWYRQQPGQSLTLIATANQGSEATYESGFVIDKFPISRPNLTFSTLTVSNMSPEDSSIYLCSVEDPEYVFSGQGGRLTEAFFGQGTRLTVV.

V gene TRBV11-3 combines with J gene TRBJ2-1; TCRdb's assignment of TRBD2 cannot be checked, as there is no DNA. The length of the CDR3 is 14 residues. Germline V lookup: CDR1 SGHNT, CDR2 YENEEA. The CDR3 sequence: CASSHRLGRWEQFF.

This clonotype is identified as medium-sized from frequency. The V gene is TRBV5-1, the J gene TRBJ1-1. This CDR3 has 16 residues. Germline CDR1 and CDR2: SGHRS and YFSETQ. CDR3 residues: CASSDDEVTLNTEAFF.

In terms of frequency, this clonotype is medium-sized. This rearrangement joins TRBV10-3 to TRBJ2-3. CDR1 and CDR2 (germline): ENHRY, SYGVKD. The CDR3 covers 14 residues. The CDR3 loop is CAISEAGFRDTQYF.

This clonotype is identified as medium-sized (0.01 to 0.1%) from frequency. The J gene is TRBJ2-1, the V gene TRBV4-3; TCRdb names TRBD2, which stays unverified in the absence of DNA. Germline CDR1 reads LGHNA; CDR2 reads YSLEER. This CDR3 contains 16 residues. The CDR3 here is CASSQESSGRADEQFF.

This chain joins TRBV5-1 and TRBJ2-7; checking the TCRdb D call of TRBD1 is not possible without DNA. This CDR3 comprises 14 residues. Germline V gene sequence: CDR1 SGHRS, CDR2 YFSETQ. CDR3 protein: CASSQGQTTYEQYF.

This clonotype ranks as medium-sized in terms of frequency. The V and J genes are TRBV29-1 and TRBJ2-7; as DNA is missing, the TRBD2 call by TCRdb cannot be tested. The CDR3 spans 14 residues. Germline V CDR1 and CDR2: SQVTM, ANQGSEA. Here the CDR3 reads CSVEEGEDYGVQYF.

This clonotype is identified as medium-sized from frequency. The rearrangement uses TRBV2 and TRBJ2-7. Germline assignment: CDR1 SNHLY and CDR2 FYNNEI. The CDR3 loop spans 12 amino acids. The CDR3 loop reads CASSPFSYEQYF.

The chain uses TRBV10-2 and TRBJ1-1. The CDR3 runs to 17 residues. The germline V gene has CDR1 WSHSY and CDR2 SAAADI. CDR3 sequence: CASSEYLTERLETEAFF.

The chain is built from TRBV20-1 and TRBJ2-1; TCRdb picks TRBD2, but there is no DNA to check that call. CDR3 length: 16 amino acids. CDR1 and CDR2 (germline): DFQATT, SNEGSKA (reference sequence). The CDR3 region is CSARLAGQGPYNEQFF.

The CDR3 region is CASSLAQNQETQYF. The chain uses TRBV7-6 and TRBJ2-5. The germline gives CDR1 SGHVS, CDR2 FNYEAQ. The CDR3 spans 14 residues.

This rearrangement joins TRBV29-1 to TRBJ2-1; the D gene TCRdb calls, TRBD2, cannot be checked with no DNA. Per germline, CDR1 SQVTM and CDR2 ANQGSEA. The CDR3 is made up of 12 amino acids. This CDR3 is CSAPTDSDEQFF.

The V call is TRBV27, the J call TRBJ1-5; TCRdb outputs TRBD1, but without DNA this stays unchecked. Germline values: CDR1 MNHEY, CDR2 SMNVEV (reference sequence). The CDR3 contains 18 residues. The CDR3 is CASSPGDRALDSNQPQHF.

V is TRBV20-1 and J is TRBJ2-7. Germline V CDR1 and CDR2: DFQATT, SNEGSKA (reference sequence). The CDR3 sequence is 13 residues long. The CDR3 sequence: CSARDLRSDEQYF.

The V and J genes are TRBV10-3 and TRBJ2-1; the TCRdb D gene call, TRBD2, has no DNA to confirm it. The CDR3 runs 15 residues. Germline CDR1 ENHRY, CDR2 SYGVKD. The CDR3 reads CATIPTSGGADEQFF.